This T cell receptor beta chain was captured by sequencing in a study of shared clonotypes between healthy human individuals. Overall study: CD4 naive cells filled three plates per donor, CD4 memory three, CD8 naive two and CD8 memory one.

Clones were sequenced by immunoSEQ multiplex PCR, and TCRdb holds only the in-frame ones, with some missing. The table includes some 740,000 clones, about 91% detected once. CD45RO-negative cells were positively selected for CCR7, leaving out terminally differentiated effector memory CD45RA+ cells. Study findings and constraints: Of the naive CD4 clonotypes, around 4.8% were shared across a few donors.

Note on this clone: Its matching antigen is unknown.

There are 16 residues in the CDR3. Trimming at V came to 3 bases and at J to 6 bases, leaving 9 bases not matched to a gene. Germline V CDR1 and CDR2: LNHNV, YYDKDF (reference sequence). The sequence came from a man aged 30-40 years in good health. V and J are TRBV15 and TRBJ2-3, with 10 positions matching TRBD1. Sample: naive CD8+ T cells sorted from blood. For the CDR3, the DNA is TGTGCCACCAGCAGGTCCGCGACAGGGGGCGATGATACGCAGTATTTT. Amino acid sequence: CATSRSATGGDDTQYF.